What follows describes a single TCR beta chain. These data belong to a study of CD8+ T cells in alopecia areata. For the study at large: Tofacitinib exposure lasted 6 to 18 months, followed by 6 months off drug. Scoring treated patients' severity relied on the percentage of scalp area affected.

The sequencing template was cDNA reverse transcribed from extracted RNA. The protocol was immunoSEQ multiplex PCR, while the TCRdb copy is restricted to in-frame clones and leaves out a portion. The repertoire holds under 350,000 clones, with about three fifths as singletons. Germline CDR1 SNHLY, CDR2 FYNNEI. V lost 0 bases, J lost 1 base, and 9 bases lay in between. This CDR3 comprises 15 residues. The sample's treatment: oral pan-JAK inhibitor, 5-10 mg twice daily. Obtained from alopecia areata patients were lesional scalp punch biopsies along with peripheral blood. This chain connects TRBV2 to TRBJ1-1; D is perhaps TRBD1 (5 bases). This clonotype was obtained from a human donor with alopecia areata. This sample comprised CD4+ T cells sorted from blood, obtained at week 24, from a patient treated with tofacitinib. The CDR3 DNA is TGTGCCAGCAGTGAAGCTAGGCAGGGGAACACTGAAGCTTTCTTT. This gives the protein CASSEARQGNTEAFF.